The 8 T cell receptor beta chains reported below all come from one sample, sequenced in a study of shared clonotypes between healthy human individuals. Libraries were prepared by immunoSEQ multiplex PCR; TCRdb keeps only in-frame clonotypes and omits some of them. The sample comprises roughly 810,000 clones, around 96% of which are singletons, and 0.2% to 0.25% rests with the top ten. Cells designated naive CD8 were CD45RO-negative and were positively selected for CCR7, with terminally differentiated effector memory CD45RA+ cells excluded. Sample: naive CD8+ T cells sorted from blood. All receptors come from a man aged 25-45 years in good health.

This chain links TRBV15 with TRBJ2-1; TRBD2 aligns across 9 bases. Germline V gene sequence: CDR1 LNHNV, CDR2 YYDKDF (reference sequence). The CDR3 consists of 14 residues. V dropped 7 bases and J dropped 5; count of bases not matched to a gene: 6. This chain's CDR3 is CATTPSGTHNEQFF. CDR3 coding DNA: TGTGCCACCACTCCTAGCGGGACACACAATGAGCAGTTCTTC.

The CDR3 DNA reads TGTGCCAGCAGCCCCCGGGACATCGAGCAGTACTTC. This translates into CASSPRDIEQYF. This chain joins TRBV28 and TRBJ2-7, with D possibly matching TRBD1 (6 bases). CDR1 is MDHEN, CDR2 SYDVKM, per germline. V was clipped by 6 bases and J by 6 bases, with 12 bases between them. The CDR3 extends over 12 amino acids.

The chain carries TRBV5-1 and TRBJ1-1; 11 nucleotides agree with TRBD1. Looked up from germline, CDR1 is SGHRS and CDR2 is YFSETQ. V gave up 2 bases and J gave up 7 bases; unmatched junction bases: 4. The CDR3 length is 14 residues. The CDR3 loop is CASSFGQGANEAFF. The CDR3 DNA sequence: TGCGCCAGCAGCTTCGGACAGGGGGCGAATGAAGCTTTCTTT.

This chain's CDR3 is CASSLIGQAATNEKLFF. The CDR3 DNA reads as TGTGCCAGCAGCTTGATCGGACAGGCAGCAACTAATGAAAAACTGTTTTTT. The chain links TRBV5-6 to TRBJ1-4, with 7 positions matching TRBD1. The CDR3 is 17 residues long. Looked up from germline, CDR1 is SGHDT and CDR2 is YYEEEE. With 1 base clipped from V and 0 bases from J, the junction kept 6 bases outside the gene matches. Full variable domain (missing parts from reference TRBV5-6 and TRBJ1-4): DAGVTQSPTHLIKTRGQQVTLRCSPKSGHDTVSWYQQALGQGPQFIFQYYEEEERQRGNFPDRFSGHQFPNYSSELNVNALLLGDSALYLCASSLIGQAATNEKLFFGSGTQLSVL.

The chain has TRBV19 and TRBJ1-2, with D unclear. CDR1 LNHDA and CDR2 SQIVND come from the germline V gene (reference sequence). Trimming stripped 2 bases from V and 6 bases from J, with 16 bases between. This CDR3 is 15 amino acids long. CDR3 bases: TGTGCCAGTAGTATACTCGGCGTTCAAGGCGATGGCTACACCTTC. This sequence encodes CASSILGVQGDGYTF. The full variable domain, completed using reference TRBV19 and TRBJ1-2, is DGGITQSPKYLFRKEGQNVTLSCEQNLNHDAMYWYRQDPGQGLRLIYYSQIVNDFQKGDIAEGYSVSREKKESFPLTVTSAQKNPTAFYLCASSILGVQGDGYTFGSGTRLTVV.

This chain uses TRBV14 with TRBJ2-2; a possible D gene is TRBD2 (6 bases). Germline V gives CDR1 SGHDN, CDR2 FVKESK. The CDR3 runs 17 residues. The V gene lost 3 bases and the J gene lost 5 bases, with 19 bases spanning the gap. The CDR3 nucleotides read TGTGCCAGCAGCCATCTCAATTCCGCGGGGCTTACCGGGGAGCTGTTTTTT. Translating gives CASSHLNSAGLTGELFF. The variable domain in full, with the rest retrieved from reference TRBV14 and TRBJ2-2, is EAGVTQFPSHSVIEKGQTVTLRCDPISGHDNLYWYRRVMGKEIKFLLHFVKESKQDESGMPNNRFLAERTGGTYSTLKVQPAELEDSGVYFCASSHLNSAGLTGELFFGEGSRLTVL.

This chain connects TRBV7-9 to TRBJ2-2, with D maybe TRBD1 (5 bases). Looked up from germline, CDR1 is SEHNR and CDR2 is FQNEAQ (reference sequence). The CDR3 consists of 13 residues. The V end lost 5 bases, the J end lost 3 bases, and 7 bases lay between the germline ends. CDR3 protein: CASSEGDTGELFF. CDR3 sequence (DNA): TGTGCCAGCAGCGAAGGGGACACCGGGGAGCTGTTTTTT.

About this clone itself: Germline and junction disagree at one end, which may indicate a read error. The chain links TRBV28 to TRBJ2-2, with 7 positions matching TRBD2. This CDR3 has 14 residues. Germline V lookup: CDR1 MDHEN, CDR2 SYDVKM. CDR3 amino acids: CASNLAGNTGELFF. The CDR3 DNA follows: TGTGCCAGCAATTTAGCGGGGAACACCGGGGAGCTGTTTTTT.